The source of this T cell receptor beta chain is a study of beta chain features in type 1 diabetes. The germline V gene has CDR1 SGHTA and CDR2 FQGNSA. The V end lost 4 bases, the J end lost 11 bases, and 21 bases lay between the germline ends. The CDR3 has 15 amino acids. One heparinised draw of blood, averaging roughly 110 mL, came from each donor. CD45RO/CCR7/CD25/CD127/CD95/CD27 separated CD4+ naive, central memory, regulatory and stem cell-like memory cells by sorting. Study-wide results and limits: Researchers could not determine here whether HLA type influences TCRB rearrangement. All four CD4+ subsets from Type 1 diabetes patients carried moderately but significantly shorter TCRB CDR3s.

As for this clone: What it binds is not known.

As every portion of the isolated RNA was reverse transcribed, the sequencing read expressed TCRB transcripts. The protocol was immunoSEQ multiplex PCR, while the TCRdb copy is restricted to in-frame clones and leaves out a portion. The top ten clones hold about 0.044% of a sample with about 350,000 clones, about 18% of them seen once. The source is a woman between 18 and 29 years old in good health. The material sequenced was naive CD4+ T cells from blood. V is TRBV7-2 and J is TRBJ1-5; possibly TRBD1 for D (5 bases). The CDR3: CASSSRRGEEQAQHF. CDR3 DNA sequence: TGTGCCAGCAGCTCACGCCGGGGGGAGGAACAGGCCCAGCATTTT. The full variable domain, its missing parts supplied by reference TRBV7-2 and TRBJ1-5, is GAGVSQSPSNKVTEKGKDVELRCDPISGHTALYWYRQSLGQGLEFLIYFQGNSAPDKSGLPSDRFSAERTGGSVSTLTIQRTQQEDSAVYLCASSSRRGEEQAQHFGDGTRLSIL.